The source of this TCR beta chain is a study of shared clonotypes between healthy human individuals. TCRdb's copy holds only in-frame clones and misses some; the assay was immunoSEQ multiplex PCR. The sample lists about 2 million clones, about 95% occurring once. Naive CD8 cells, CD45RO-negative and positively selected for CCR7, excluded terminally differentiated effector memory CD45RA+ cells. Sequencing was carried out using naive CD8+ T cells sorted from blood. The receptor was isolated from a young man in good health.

The CDR3 nucleotides read TGTGCCAGTAGTATGGGGGGATTGGGTTTCGGCACTGAAGCTTTCTTT. It encodes CASSMGGLGFGTEAFF. V and J are TRBV19 and TRBJ1-1; tentatively, D is TRBD1 (5 bases). The V and J ends lost 3 bases and 4 bases respectively, with 18 bases between them. Germline V gene lookup returns CDR1 LNHDA and CDR2 SQIVND (reference sequence). The CDR3 is made up of 16 amino acids.